The 9 T cell receptor beta chains given below trace back to one sample, sequenced in a study of cytomegalovirus exposure and HLA in healthy donors. With 60 Vbeta and 13 Jbeta primers, the PCR was carried out. Clones were sequenced by immunoSEQ multiplex PCR, and TCRdb holds only the in-frame ones, with some missing. The sample lists 110,000 or so clones, roughly two thirds occurring once. Input material: PBMCs. These TCRs come from a man aged 18-30 years in good health and CMV-seropositive.

The chain links TRBV28 to TRBJ2-3, with D unresolved. The CDR3 has 11 residues. Trimming removed 4 bases at V and 6 bases at J, with 5 bases between. Germline V gene data show CDR1 as MDHEN and CDR2 as SYDVKM. The CDR3 sequence: CASSYGDTQYF. The CDR3 coding sequence is TGTGCCAGCAGTTACGGGGATACGCAGTATTTT. The full variable domain, in which reference TRBV28 and TRBJ2-3 provide the parts outside the CDR3, is DVKVTQSSRYLVKRTGEKVFLECVQDMDHENMFWYRQDPGLGLRLIYFSYDVKMKEKGDIPEGYSVSREKKERFSLILESASTNQTSMYLCASSYGDTQYFGPGTRLTVL.

This chain uses TRBV7-8 with TRBJ2-7; TRBD2 might be the D (6 bases). The CDR3 extends over 15 amino acids. Per the germline V gene, CDR1 is SGHVS and CDR2 is FQNEAQ. Trimming shortened V by 1 base and J by 2 bases, and 12 bases separated the two germline ends. CDR3 loop: CASSLGWRGPYEQYV. In nucleotides, the CDR3 is TGTGCCAGCAGCTTAGGGTGGAGGGGACCCTACGAGCAGTACGTC.

V usage is TRBV19 and J usage is TRBJ2-1, with a weak D call TRBD1 (5 bases). The CDR3 spans 16 residues. The germline gives CDR1 LNHDA, CDR2 SQIVND (reference sequence). V lost 2 bases and J lost 5, with 16 bases in between. CDR3 residues: CASSIIVRRQHNEQFF. The CDR3 DNA is TGTGCCAGTAGTATAATTGTTAGGAGACAGCACAATGAGCAGTTCTTC.

This chain joins TRBV6-4 and TRBJ1-1; 8 nucleotides agree with TRBD1. V lost 6 bases, J lost 1 base, and 4 bases stayed unmatched. Germline values: CDR1 MRHNA, CDR2 SNTAGT. This CDR3 contains 14 residues. This CDR3 reads CASRADRGNTEAFF. CDR3 nucleotide sequence: TGTGCCAGCAGAGCAGACAGGGGGAACACTGAAGCTTTCTTT.

The V call is TRBV20-1, the J call TRBJ1-5; no reliable D call. The CDR3 is 11 amino acids. V lost 3 bases and J 10 bases, leaving 10 bases between the germline ends. Germline V lookup: CDR1 DFQATT, CDR2 SNEGSKA (reference sequence). CDR3 region: CSASAGFPQHF. DNA for the CDR3: TGCAGTGCTAGTGCGGGATTCCCCCAGCATTTT.

The chain employs TRBV6-5 and TRBJ1-3; D is possibly TRBD1 (6 bases). Trimming cost V 2 bases and J 4 bases, with 15 bases left between them. Germline CDR1 and CDR2: MNHEY and SVGAGI. This CDR3 has 16 residues. The CDR3 is CASSYKRQDAGNTIYF. The CDR3 nucleotides are TGTGCCAGCAGTTACAAAAGACAGGATGCGGGAAACACCATATATTTT.

V is TRBV5-1 and J is TRBJ1-2; 7 nucleotides line up with TRBD1. From germline, CDR1 is SGHRS and CDR2 YFSETQ. The V gene end was trimmed by 0 bases and the J gene end by 6 bases; junction bases not matched to a gene: 11. The CDR3 has 16 amino acids. Here the CDR3 DNA reads TGCGCCAGCAGCTTGGGGGCTGGGACAGTAAGAGATGGCTACACCTTC. Its protein product is CASSLGAGTVRDGYTF.

The V gene is TRBV19, the J gene TRBJ1-2; 7 positions match TRBD1. The V gene end was trimmed by 3 bases and the J gene end by 5 bases; junction bases not matched to a gene: 3. Germline V gene lookup returns CDR1 LNHDA and CDR2 SQIVND (reference sequence). This CDR3 region has 13 residues. For the CDR3, the DNA is TGTGCCAGTAGTATCGACAGGGCTTATGGCTACACCTTC. This gives the protein CASSIDRAYGYTF.

The CDR3 loop reads CASSLAAGPGETQYF. The DNA of the CDR3 is TGTGCCAGCAGCTTGGCCGCAGGGCCCGGTGAGACCCAGTACTTC. The rearrangement joins TRBV5-4 to TRBJ2-5; D might be TRBD1 (5 bases). This CDR3 comprises 15 residues. Deletions cut 0 bases from V and 5 bases from J, with 14 bases between. Germline assignment: CDR1 SGHNT and CDR2 YYREEE (reference sequence). The full variable domain, in which reference TRBV5-4 and TRBJ2-5 provide the parts outside the CDR3, is ETGVTQSPTHLIKTRGQQVTLRCSSQSGHNTVSWYQQALGQGPQFIFQYYREEENGRGNFPPRFSGLQFPNYSSELNVNALELDDSALYLCASSLAAGPGETQYFGPGTRLLVL.